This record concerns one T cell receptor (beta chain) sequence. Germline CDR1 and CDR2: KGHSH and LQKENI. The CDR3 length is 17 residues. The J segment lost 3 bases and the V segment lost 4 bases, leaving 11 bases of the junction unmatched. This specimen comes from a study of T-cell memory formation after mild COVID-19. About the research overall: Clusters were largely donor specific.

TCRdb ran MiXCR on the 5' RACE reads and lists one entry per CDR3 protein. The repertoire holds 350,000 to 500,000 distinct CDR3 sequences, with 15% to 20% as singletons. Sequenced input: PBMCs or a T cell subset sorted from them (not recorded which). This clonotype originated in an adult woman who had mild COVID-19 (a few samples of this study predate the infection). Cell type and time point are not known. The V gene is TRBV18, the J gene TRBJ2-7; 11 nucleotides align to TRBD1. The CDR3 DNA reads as TGTGCCAGCTCACTGCCAATGACCGGGACAGGGGGCTACGAGCAGTACTTC. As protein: CASSLPMTGTGGYEQYF.